What follows are 22 T cell receptor beta chains derived from one specimen sequenced in a study of cytomegalovirus exposure and HLA in healthy donors. It was with 60 Vbeta and 13 Jbeta primers that the PCR ran. Some clones are missing from TCRdb's copy, which holds only in-frame ones; the method was immunoSEQ multiplex PCR. The table includes around 200,000 clones, roughly 80% detected once. The sample taken for sequencing was PBMCs. The receptors stem from a man over 45 in good health and CMV-seronegative.

This chain connects TRBV7-2 to TRBJ1-2, with 7 positions matching TRBD1. The germline V gene has CDR1 SGHTA and CDR2 FQGNSA. V shed 5 bases, J shed 6 bases, and the junction held 6 bases outside the gene matches. This CDR3 contains 13 residues. The CDR3 nucleotides are TGTGCCAGCAGCCTAGACAGGGCCCATGGCTACACCTTC. It is translated as CASSLDRAHGYTF.

The chain combines TRBV7-9 with TRBJ2-3, with D hard to call. The length of the CDR3 is 13 residues. V lost 2 bases and J 2 bases, leaving 5 bases between the germline ends. The germline V gene has CDR1 SEHNR and CDR2 FQNEAQ (reference sequence). In nucleotides, the CDR3 is TGTGCCAGCAGCTTAATAGCCACAGATACGCAGTATTTT. Translation: CASSLIATDTQYF.

The genes are TRBV15 and TRBJ1-2; the D gene is possibly TRBD1 (6 bases). The CDR3 has 15 amino acids. Germline V gene data show CDR1 as LNHNV and CDR2 as YYDKDF (reference sequence). The ends were cut back, 5 bases at V and 5 bases at J, with 18 bases in the middle. The CDR3 DNA reads TGTGCCACCAGCCCTCAGAAGGGAGGGGGATATGGCTACACCTTC. The encoded protein is CATSPQKGGGYGYTF.

This clone was observed once. The chain couples TRBV19 to TRBJ1-2; the D is unclear. The CDR3 is 14 amino acids. Per germline, CDR1 LNHDA and CDR2 SQIVND (reference sequence). Trimming cost V 3 bases and J 4 bases, with 12 bases left between them. CDR3 in amino acids: CASSMEAVSYGYTF. The CDR3 DNA follows: TGTGCCAGTAGTATGGAGGCAGTCTCCTATGGCTACACCTTC.

The chain is built from TRBV7-8 and TRBJ2-1, with a weak D call TRBD2 (5 bases). This CDR3 spans 12 amino acids. The V gene lost 3 bases and the J gene lost 9 bases, with 9 bases spanning the gap. Germline CDR1 and CDR2: SGHVS and FQNEAQ. CDR3 in DNA: TGTGCCAGCAGCTTTTTAGCGAGTGAGCAGTTCTTC. Its translation: CASSFLASEQFF.

The chain uses TRBV10-2 and TRBJ2-1, with 8 positions matching TRBD2. V shed 8 bases and J 6 bases; nucleotides not matched to a gene: 12. Germline lookup yields CDR1 WSHSY and CDR2 SAAADI. This CDR3 has 15 amino acids. Written as DNA, the CDR3 is TGCGCCAGCCAAAACCTAGGACTAGCCCTCAATGAGCAGTTCTTC. Residues: CASQNLGLALNEQFF.

V gene TRBV2 combines with J gene TRBJ2-2; 8 bases line up with TRBD1. This CDR3 is built from 15 residues. Germline CDR1 and CDR2: SNHLY and FYNNEI. Trimming at V came to 8 bases and at J to 5 bases, leaving 10 bases not matched to a gene. CDR3 nucleotides: TGTGCCAGCCGCAGGCAGGGGGCGGGGACCGGGGAGCTGTTTTTT. Amino acid sequence: CASRRQGAGTGELFF.

CDR3 amino acids: CAISSRTVVNSPLHF. The CDR3 DNA sequence: TGTGCCATCAGTTCCCGGACAGTGGTAAATTCACCCCTCCACTTT. The chain joins TRBV10-3 to TRBJ1-6; tentative D call: TRBD1 (6 bases). With 5 bases removed from V and 7 bases from J, the gap between germline ends came to 15 bases. CDR3 size: 15 residues. Germline CDR1 reads ENHRY; CDR2 reads SYGVKD.

The rearrangement links TRBV9 to TRBJ2-7, with 7 positions matching TRBD1. CDR1 SGDLS and CDR2 YYNGEE come from the germline V gene. V lost 0 bases, J lost 6 bases, and 6 bases stayed unmatched. The CDR3 contains 14 residues. CDR3 amino acids: CASSVAETGLEQYF. CDR3 nucleotide sequence: TGTGCCAGCAGCGTAGCGGAGACAGGGCTCGAGCAGTACTTC.

About this clone: Other DNA sequences in the same sample also yield this CDR3. The rearrangement joins TRBV18 to TRBJ1-1; possibly TRBD1 for D (5 bases). In germline, CDR1 is KGHSH, CDR2 LQKENI. Trimming removed 4 bases at V and 3 bases at J, with 9 bases between. The CDR3 runs 13 residues. This CDR3 is CASSLSGYTEAFF. The CDR3 DNA is TGTGCCAGCTCACTATCAGGGTACACTGAAGCTTTCTTT.

The chain carries TRBV18 and TRBJ1-6; TRBD1 agrees at 9 bases. The CDR3 spans 14 residues. Germline V gene lookup returns CDR1 KGHSH and CDR2 LQKENI. With V trimmed by 6 bases and J by 12 bases, 9 bases remained unmatched. In DNA form, the CDR3 reads TGTGCCAGCTCGGCGGGACAGGGAACGAAACCCCTCCACTTT. Its protein is CASSAGQGTKPLHF.

This chain uses TRBV7-9 with TRBJ2-5, with TRBD2 matching over 8 bases. This CDR3 spans 17 amino acids. With 3 bases clipped from V and 5 bases from J, the junction kept 14 bases outside the gene matches. Germline CDR1 and CDR2: SEHNR and FQNEAQ (reference sequence). In DNA, the CDR3 is TGTGCCAGCAGCTTTCACGGGGGGGAGACTTATAAGGAGACCCAGTACTTC. Its protein product is CASSFHGGETYKETQYF.

The rearrangement joins TRBV18 to TRBJ1-3; possibly TRBD1 for D (5 bases). V dropped 2 bases and J dropped 0 bases, with 11 bases sitting between them. CDR3 length: 16 residues. In germline, CDR1 is KGHSH, CDR2 LQKENI. The CDR3 reads CASSPEQANSGNTIYF. The CDR3 DNA sequence: TGTGCCAGCTCACCAGAACAGGCAAACTCTGGAAACACCATATATTTT.

The rearrangement joins TRBV2 to TRBJ1-1; D ambiguous. The CDR3 sequence is 11 residues long. Trimming cost V 5 bases and J 8 bases, with 9 bases left between them. Germline V gene lookup returns CDR1 SNHLY and CDR2 FYNNEI. The CDR3 spells CASSPVREAFF. Written as DNA, the CDR3 is TGTGCCAGCAGTCCTGTCAGGGAAGCTTTCTTT.

CDR3 in amino acids: CASSIDRGSNYGYTF. The CDR3 DNA reads TGTGCCAGTAGTATAGATCGTGGGAGTAACTATGGCTACACCTTC. This chain joins TRBV19 and TRBJ1-2; the D is unclear. The CDR3 extends over 15 amino acids. V lost 0 bases and J lost 1, with 9 bases in between. Germline lookup yields CDR1 LNHDA and CDR2 SQIVND (reference sequence).

For the CDR3, the DNA is TGTGCCAGCAGCTCGTGGACAGGGGTGGACACTGAAGCTTTCTTT. Translating it yields CASSSWTGVDTEAFF. The chain uses TRBV7-9 and TRBJ1-1; 9 bases agree with TRBD1. The germline V gene encodes CDR1 SEHNR and CDR2 FQNEAQ (reference sequence). This CDR3 comprises 15 residues. After removal of 4 bases from V and 3 bases from J, the junction contained 6 bases not matched to a gene.

The gene calls are TRBV5-6 and TRBJ2-7, with D hard to call. Germline V lookup: CDR1 SGHDT, CDR2 YYEEEE. CDR3 length: 13 residues. Trimming stripped 2 bases from V and 1 base from J, with 7 bases between. CDR3 DNA sequence: TGTGCCAGCAGCTTTGACAAGTCCTACGAGCAGTACTTC. It yields the protein CASSFDKSYEQYF.

The V gene is TRBV19, the J gene TRBJ1-1; D is undetermined. Germline V gene sequence: CDR1 LNHDA, CDR2 SQIVND (reference sequence). The CDR3 sequence is 13 residues long. V was shortened by 4 bases and J by 0 bases, with 6 bases between the two germline ends. CDR3 loop: CASSNTMNTEAFF. CDR3 DNA sequence: TGTGCCAGTAGTAACACTATGAACACTGAAGCTTTCTTT. The full variable domain, its missing parts supplied by reference TRBV19 and TRBJ1-1, is DGGITQSPKYLFRKEGQNVTLSCEQNLNHDAMYWYRQDPGQGLRLIYYSQIVNDFQKGDIAEGYSVSREKKESFPLTVTSAQKNPTAFYLCASSNTMNTEAFFGQGTRLTVV.

In DNA, the CDR3 is TGTGCCAGCAGCAGCTTGGCGGGGGCGACAGATACGCAGTATTTT. This encodes CASSSLAGATDTQYF. The V and J genes are TRBV11-2 and TRBJ2-3; a weak D match, TRBD2 (7 bases). Trimming removed 5 bases from V and 3 bases from J, with 15 bases in between. This CDR3 has 15 residues. Germline-derived CDR1 and CDR2 are SGHAT and FQNNGV.

The rearrangement links TRBV9 to TRBJ2-1, with 7 nucleotides matching TRBD1. The CDR3 has 15 amino acids. Germline assignment: CDR1 SGDLS and CDR2 YYNGEE. V lost 3 bases and J lost 1; bases outside the gene matches: 4. This chain's CDR3 is CASSATGESYNEQFF. CDR3 in DNA: TGTGCCAGCAGCGCTACAGGGGAGTCCTACAATGAGCAGTTCTTC.

V usage is TRBV15 and J usage is TRBJ1-6; 9 positions match TRBD1. This CDR3 comprises 15 residues. The germline V gene has CDR1 LNHNV and CDR2 YYDKDF (reference sequence). J lost 4 bases, V lost 4 bases, and 2 bases had no gene match. DNA for the CDR3: TGTGCCACCAGCAACAGGGGGCCTTATAATTCACCCCTCCACTTT. This sequence encodes CATSNRGPYNSPLHF.

In nucleotides, the CDR3 is TGTGCCAGCAGCCCAGCAGGACAGTCCCGCGAGCAGTACTTC. This translates into CASSPAGQSREQYF. The chain uses TRBV14 and TRBJ2-7, with D perhaps matching TRBD1 (6 bases). Trimming pared 4 bases from V and 6 bases from J, leaving 16 bases between. Per germline, CDR1 SGHDN and CDR2 FVKESK. The length of the CDR3 is 14 residues.